Listed below are T cell receptor beta chains from one sample, sequenced in a study of blood T cell repertoires in COVID-19. Assay used: immunoSEQ multiplex PCR; TCRdb lists only in-frame clones, some missing. This table holds about 200,000 clones, roughly 84% found once. The sequenced sample was peripheral blood. These receptors all come from a woman aged 80 or over with acute or convalescent COVID-19. The CDR3 runs from the conserved cysteine through the conserved F or W. D genes are given only for firm matches. A clone size is listed for some rows: how often the clone was seen (once, few, many), or a class if it is expanded.

abundance | j_gene | v_gene | d_gene | len | CDR3aa | CDR3nt
NA | TRBJ2-1 | TRBV18 | TRBD1 | 15 | CASSEGTARGNEQFF | TGTGCCAGCTCAGAAGGGACAGCCCGGGGCAATGAGCAGTTCTTC
NA | TRBJ2-7 | TRBV10-3 | TRBD2 | 17 | CATGRGTSGRDAYEQYF | TGTGCCACCGGGCGGGGGACTAGCGGGAGGGACGCCTACGAGCAGTACTTC
NA | TRBJ2-3 | TRBV6-2/TRBV6-3 | NA | 12 | CASSYLADTQYF | TGTGCCAGCAGTTACTTAGCGGATACGCAGTATTTT
NA | TRBJ1-5 | TRBV2 | NA | 15 | CASSDSLGFNQPQHF | TGTGCCAGCAGTGACAGTCTAGGATTCAATCAGCCCCAGCATTTT
NA | TRBJ1-5 | TRBV5-1 | TRBD1 | 13 | CASSPQGDQPQHF | TGCGCCAGCAGCCCGCAGGGGGATCAGCCCCAGCATTTT
NA | TRBJ2-1 | TRBV7-9 | NA | 15 | CASSPRAGWGNEQFF | TGTGCCAGCAGCCCGCGGGCGGGATGGGGCAATGAGCAGTTCTTC
NA | TRBJ2-3 | TRBV15 | TRBD1 | 15 | CATSPQTGSVDTQYF | TGTGCCACCAGTCCCCAGACAGGGTCGGTGGATACGCAGTATTTT
NA | TRBJ2-5 | TRBV6-2/TRBV6-3 | TRBD2 | 21 | CASSSGIPEVREGPLGETQYF | TGTGCCAGCAGTAGCGGGATCCCTGAGGTGCGGGAGGGCCCCTTAGGGGAGACCCAGTACTTC
NA | TRBJ1-1 | TRBV28 | NA | 12 | CASSLGTSEAFF | TGTGCCAGCAGTTTAGGGACATCTGAAGCTTTCTTT
NA | TRBJ2-7 | TRBV30 | TRBD1 | 17 | CAWSAKTGGVRTYEQYF | TGTGCCTGGAGTGCGAAGACAGGGGGCGTTAGAACCTACGAGCAGTACTTC
NA | TRBJ1-2 | TRBV29-1 | NA | 14 | CSVDRTPWDYGYTF | TGCAGCGTTGATCGGACTCCGTGGGACTATGGCTACACCTTC
NA | TRBJ1-3 | TRBV30 | NA | 13 | CARWWGPGNTIYF | TGTGCCCGGTGGTGGGGGCCCGGAAACACCATATATTTT
NA | TRBJ2-7 | TRBV4-3 | TRBD1 | 16 | CASSQDLGQGAYEQYF | TGCGCCAGCAGCCAAGATTTAGGACAGGGGGCCTACGAGCAGTACTTC
once | TRBJ1-5 | TRBV4-2 | NA | 17 | CASSRGAGPNRNQPQHF | TGTGCCAGCAGCCGGGGAGCAGGACCAAACCGCAATCAGCCCCAGCATTTT
NA | TRBJ2-5 | TRBV5-4 | NA | 12 | CASSANQETQYF | TGTGCCAGCAGCGCTAACCAAGAGACCCAGTACTTC
NA | TRBJ1-1 | TRBV18 | TRBD1 | 13 | CASSPQGDTEAFF | TGTGCCAGCTCACCCCAGGGGGACACTGAAGCTTTCTTT
NA | TRBJ2-3 | TRBV28 | TRBD1 | 17 | CASSLWAQGSSTDTQYF | TGTGCCAGCAGTTTATGGGCACAGGGGTCTAGCACAGATACGCAGTATTTT
NA | TRBJ2-7 | TRBV3-1/TRBV3-2 | NA | 18 | CASSQGALTGTSLYEQYF | TGTGCCAGCAGCCAAGGCGCCTTAACAGGGACCTCCCTCTACGAGCAGTACTTC
NA | TRBJ2-3 | TRBV12-5 | TRBD2 | 13 | CASGLAGGDTQYF | TGTGCTAGTGGACTAGCGGGGGGCGATACGCAGTATTTT
NA | TRBJ1-4 | TRBV25-1 | NA | 15 | CASSETNTGFEKLFF | TGTGCCAGCAGTGAAACCAACACAGGGTTTGAAAAACTGTTTTTT
once | TRBJ2-1 | TRBV7-2 | NA | 16 | CASSLVGQGSYNEQFF | TGTGCCAGCAGCTTGGTGGGACAAGGCTCCTACAATGAGCAGTTCTTC
NA | TRBJ2-4 | TRBV7-3 | TRBD2 | 18 | CASSPRPGTSGSGNIQYF | TGTGCCAGCAGCCCCCGGCCGGGGACTAGCGGGTCGGGGAACATTCAGTACTTC
NA | TRBJ1-5 | TRBV30 | TRBD1 | 14 | CAWSRGQYNQPQHF | TGTGCCTGGAGTAGGGGACAGTACAATCAGCCCCAGCATTTT
NA | TRBJ2-4 | TRBV2 | TRBD1 | 18 | CASSLTGSVLRAKNIQYF | TGTGCCAGCAGTTTGACAGGGTCCGTTTTGCGAGCCAAAAACATTCAGTACTTC
few | TRBJ2-2 | TRBV12-3/TRBV12-4 | TRBD2 | 13 | CASSSGGSGELFF | TGTGCCAGCAGTTCCGGGGGGTCCGGGGAGCTGTTTTTT
NA | TRBJ2-1 | TRBV7-3 | TRBD2 | 15 | CASSSMAGGHSEQFF | TGTGCCAGCAGCTCCATGGCGGGAGGGCATAGTGAGCAGTTCTTC
NA | TRBJ1-2 | TRBV7-9 | TRBD1 | 14 | CASSLQTGGHGYTF | TGTGCCAGCAGCTTGCAGACAGGGGGCCATGGCTACACCTTC
NA | TRBJ2-2 | TRBV20-1 | TRBD1 | 15 | CSASRQGPNTGELFF | TGCAGTGCTAGTCGACAGGGACCGAACACCGGGGAGCTGTTTTTT
NA | TRBJ2-7 | TRBV6-6 | NA | 15 | CASNLRVGPGYEQYF | TGTGCCAGCAACCTACGGGTGGGGCCGGGCTACGAGCAGTACTTC
NA | TRBJ1-4 | TRBV2 | NA | 14 | CASATGFPNEKLFF | TGTGCCAGCGCCACAGGGTTCCCTAATGAAAAACTGTTTTTT
NA | TRBJ2-7 | TRBV28 | TRBD1 | 15 | CASSFWRTGTYEQYF | TGTGCCAGCAGTTTTTGGAGGACAGGGACCTACGAGCAGTACTTC
NA | TRBJ1-2 | TRBV5-1 | NA | 13 | CASSSTVNYGYTF | TGCGCCAGCAGCTCTACAGTAAACTATGGCTACACCTTC
NA | TRBJ1-5 | TRBV6-2/TRBV6-3 | NA | 15 | CASSYVLGGNQPQHF | TGTGCCAGCAGTTACGTCCTCGGGGGCAATCAGCCCCAGCATTTT
NA | TRBJ2-1 | TRBV7-8 | TRBD2 | 16 | CASSLDAGGLVYEQFF | TGTGCCAGCAGCTTAGATGCGGGAGGGCTAGTCTATGAGCAGTTCTTC
NA | TRBJ1-2 | TRBV15 | TRBD1 | 16 | CATSRDRATFGYGYTF | TGTGCCACCAGCAGGGACAGGGCGACCTTCGGGTATGGCTACACCTTC
NA | TRBJ2-5 | TRBV7-2 | TRBD2 | 17 | CASSLGGSGRAIETQYF | TGTGCCAGCAGCTTAGGGGGTAGCGGGAGGGCTATTGAGACCCAGTACTTC
NA | TRBJ2-3 | TRBV7-3 | NA | 15 | CASSLSGGRTDTQYF | TGTGCCAGCAGCTTAAGTGGGGGCAGGACAGATACGCAGTATTTT
NA | TRBJ2-5 | TRBV30 | NA | 12 | CAWSSVRETQYF | TGTGCCTGGAGTTCAGTGAGGGAGACCCAGTACTTC
NA | TRBJ2-2 | TRBV6-5 | NA | 16 | CASSYSGASRAGELFF | TGTGCCAGCAGTTACTCAGGTGCCTCCAGGGCCGGGGAGCTGTTTTTT
NA | TRBJ2-2 | TRBV6-2/TRBV6-3 | TRBD2 | 15 | CASSYRAGVTGELFF | TGTGCCAGCAGTTACCGAGCGGGAGTCACCGGGGAGCTGTTTTTT
NA | TRBJ1-1 | TRBV5-1 | TRBD1 | 14 | CASSVGQGGTEAFF | TGCGCCAGCAGCGTGGGACAGGGGGGCACTGAAGCTTTCTTT
NA | TRBJ2-7 | TRBV5-1 | NA | 16 | CASSPRGGTATYEQYF | TGCGCCAGCAGCCCCCGAGGGGGGACAGCAACCTACGAGCAGTACTTC
NA | TRBJ2-2 | TRBV10-3 | TRBD1 | 16 | CAIRGTGTTNTGELFF | TGTGCCATCAGAGGGACAGGGACAACGAACACCGGGGAGCTGTTTTTT
NA | TRBJ1-2 | TRBV18 | NA | 15 | CASSPGVGANYGYTF | TGTGCCAGCTCACCGGGCGTGGGTGCTAACTATGGCTACACCTTC
few | TRBJ1-2 | TRBV2 | NA | 15 | CASRFPAGKNYGYTF | TGTGCCAGCAGATTCCCTGCGGGGAAAAACTATGGCTACACCTTC
NA | TRBJ1-2 | TRBV25-1 | TRBD1 | 18 | CASSETPGTGGLLYGYTF | TGTGCCAGCAGTGAGACTCCCGGGACAGGGGGCTTGTTGTATGGCTACACCTTC
medium-sized | TRBJ2-7 | TRBV4-2 | TRBD2 | 15 | CASSQLAGGPREQYF | TGTGCCAGCAGCCAACTAGCGGGAGGTCCGCGAGAGCAGTACTTC
few | TRBJ1-2 | TRBV6-5 | NA | 15 | CASSYSIRGDYGYTF | TGTGCCAGCAGTTACTCGATCAGGGGAGACTATGGCTACACCTTC
NA | TRBJ2-7 | TRBV9 | NA | 16 | CASSERGAAGYYEQYF | TGTGCCAGCAGCGAGAGGGGGGCAGCGGGGTACTACGAGCAGTACTTC
NA | TRBJ1-5 | TRBV23-1 | NA | 19 | CASSQSCSQVRLSNQPQHF | TGCGCCAGCAGTCAATCGTGTTCCCAGGTACGTTTAAGCAATCAGCCCCAGCATTTT
once | TRBJ2-7 | TRBV29-1 | NA | 16 | CSVEVSIGVLSYEQYF | TGCAGCGTTGAAGTTAGTATCGGGGTTCTCTCCTACGAGCAGTACTTC
NA | TRBJ1-2 | TRBV29-1 | TRBD1 | 13 | CSVEELTGEGYTF | TGCAGCGTTGAAGAGTTGACAGGGGAAGGCTACACCTTC